The 12 T cell receptor beta chains below were found in one sample sequenced in a study of blood T cell repertoires in COVID-19. TCRdb's copy holds only in-frame clones and misses some; the assay was immunoSEQ multiplex PCR. The sample lists a few hundred thousand clones, around 80% seen once, with roughly 1.1% in the top ten. Sequencing was carried out using peripheral blood. These receptors were taken from a woman aged 45-60 years with acute or convalescent COVID-19.

This rearrangement joins TRBV18 to TRBJ1-3, with 8 bases fitting TRBD1. The germline V gene encodes CDR1 KGHSH and CDR2 LQKENI. The V and J ends lost 6 bases and 0 bases, in that order; junction bases with no gene match: 7. The CDR3 loop spans 16 amino acids. The DNA for the CDR3 is TGTGCCAGCTCGTTAGGGACAGGTGACTCTGGAAACACCATATATTTT. Amino acid sequence: CASSLGTGDSGNTIYF.

This clone came up a few times. The chain carries TRBV3-1 (or the pseudogene TRBV3-2) and TRBJ1-1; TRBD1 aligns across 8 bases. The junction had 4 bases not matched to a gene; V was cut back by 4 bases and J by 6 bases. The CDR3 extends over 13 amino acids. The germline V gene has CDR1 LGHDT and CDR2 YNNKEL (reference sequence). In nucleotides, the CDR3 is TGTGCCAGCAGCCGGGACAGGCTCGCTGAAGCTTTCTTT. It is translated as CASSRDRLAEAFF.

This chain uses TRBV11-3 with TRBJ2-2; TRBD2 might be the D (6 bases). The CDR3 covers 15 residues. Trimming took off 5 bases at V and 2 bases at J, with 12 bases between the two ends. Germline CDR1 and CDR2: SGHNT and YENEEA. CDR3 bases: TGTGCCAGCAGCCCCCTGGGGGGTAACACCGGGGAGCTGTTTTTT. Its protein is CASSPLGGNTGELFF.

V gene TRBV5-4 combines with J gene TRBJ1-1; D is unresolved. The CDR3 spans 13 residues. Trimming shortened V by 4 bases and J by 0 bases, and 7 bases separated the two germline ends. Germline V gene data show CDR1 as SGHNT and CDR2 as YYREEE (reference sequence). This chain's CDR3 is CASSRDMNTEAFF. The CDR3 bases are TGTGCCAGCAGCCGGGATATGAACACTGAAGCTTTCTTT.

V is TRBV5-1 and J is TRBJ1-4; D gene unclear. The germline V gene has CDR1 SGHRS and CDR2 YFSETQ. V lost 1 base and J 6 bases, leaving 10 bases between the germline ends. This CDR3 has 14 residues. The DNA of the CDR3 is TGCGCCAGCAGCTTGTTGGGAGGTTATGAAAAACTGTTTTTT. Its protein is CASSLLGGYEKLFF.

This rearrangement joins TRBV3-1 (or the pseudogene TRBV3-2) to TRBJ2-5; 10 bases align to TRBD2. There are 16 residues in the CDR3. The V gene's germline CDR1 is LGHDT and CDR2 YNNKEL (reference sequence). V shed 1 base, J shed 4 bases, and the junction held 6 bases outside the gene matches. CDR3 nucleotides: TGTGCCAGCAGCCAAGGAATAGCGGGAGGTGGAGAGACCCAGTACTTC. It is translated as CASSQGIAGGGETQYF.

The chain employs TRBV30 and TRBJ2-3, with D possibly TRBD1 on 5 matching bases. V dropped 1 base and J dropped 3 bases, with 11 bases sitting between them. The CDR3 extends over 14 amino acids. The V gene's germline CDR1 is GTSNPN and CDR2 SVGIG (reference sequence). The CDR3 region is CAWSATVQTDTQYF. CDR3 in DNA: TGTGCCTGGAGTGCGACAGTCCAAACAGATACGCAGTATTTT.

In its sample, this clone was seen once. The CDR3 loop reads CASSFTPTGELFF. The CDR3 DNA follows: TGTGCCAGCAGCTTCACACCCACCGGGGAGCTGTTTTTT. The rearrangement uses TRBV7-3 and TRBJ2-2; no definite D call. The length of the CDR3 is 13 residues. Looked up from germline, CDR1 is SGHTA and CDR2 is FQGTGA. The germline V and J ends were trimmed by 3 bases and 4 bases, with 6 bases remaining between them.

The chain employs TRBV9 and TRBJ2-1; the D is unclear. The CDR3 has 11 residues. V was shortened by 3 bases and J by 5 bases, with 3 bases between the two germline ends. Germline values: CDR1 SGDLS, CDR2 YYNGEE. Here the CDR3 reads CASSANNEQFF. DNA for the CDR3: TGTGCCAGCAGCGCAAACAATGAGCAGTTCTTC. Combining the CDR3 with reference TRBV9 and TRBJ2-1 gives the whole variable domain DSGVTQTPKHLITATGQRVTLRCSPRSGDLSVYWYQQSLDQGLQFLIQYYNGEERAKGNILERFSAQQFPDLHSELNLSSLELGDSALYFCASSANNEQFFGPGTRLTVL.

The rearrangement links TRBV11-2 to TRBJ2-7; 7 bases map to TRBD2. The CDR3 is 15 residues long. V lost 4 bases and J lost 3; bases outside the gene matches: 9. Germline CDR1 SGHAT, CDR2 FQNNGV. The DNA for the CDR3 is TGTGCCAGCAGCTCTCAACCGGGGGGAGTCTACGAGCAGTACGTC. The encoded protein is CASSSQPGGVYEQYV.

This chain connects TRBV11-1 to TRBJ2-5; the D is unclear. Trimming pared 1 base from V and 1 base from J, leaving 10 bases between. CDR3 size: 15 residues. Germline V gene data show CDR1 as SGHAT and CDR2 as FQDESV (reference sequence). CDR3 amino acids: CASSLGSASQETQYF. The CDR3 DNA follows: TGTGCCAGCAGCTTAGGGTCTGCTAGCCAAGAGACCCAGTACTTC. The variable domain in full, completed from reference TRBV11-1 and TRBJ2-5, reads EAEVAQSPRYKITEKSQAVAFWCDPISGHATLYWYRQILGQGPELLVQFQDESVVDDSQLPKDRFSAERLKGVDSTLKIQPAELGDSAMYLCASSLGSASQETQYFGPGTRLLVL.

A single count supports this clone. The rearrangement links TRBV24-1 to TRBJ2-2, with a possible D match to TRBD1 (6 bases). V dropped 7 bases and J dropped 5 bases, with 10 bases sitting between them. CDR1 is KGHDR and CDR2 is SFDVKD in the germline V gene. The CDR3 is made up of 13 amino acids. This CDR3 is CATRTGRTGELFF. CDR3 nucleotides: TGTGCCACCAGGACAGGTAGAACCGGGGAGCTGTTTTTT.